Below, 5 T cell receptor beta chains from the same sample are listed, as sequenced in a study of tumor and adjacent non-tumor tissue in lung cancer. A modified ARM-PCR protocol with three rounds of nested PCR amplified TCRbeta. MiXCR was run by TCRdb on the multiplex PCR reads, yielding one entry per CDR3 protein. The sample has 100,000 to 150,000 distinct CDR3 sequences; 60% to 70% are singletons. RNA was extracted from bulk tissue without any cell sorting. Sequenced input: lung tumor tissue. The receptor source for this set is a man aged 30 to 39 with non-small cell lung cancer.

Comment on this clonotype: A read error may account for a junction end that differs from germline. V gene TRBV20-1 combines with J gene TRBJ2-3, with a weak D call TRBD2 (6 bases). This CDR3 is 13 amino acids long. Germline V lookup: CDR1 DFQATT, CDR2 SNEGSKA (reference sequence). In DNA form, the CDR3 reads TGCAGTGCTATACTAACTAGCACAGATACGCGGTATTTT. Translated, it gives CSAILTSTDTRYF.

This clonotype has a count of ten or more. This chain joins TRBV29-1 and TRBJ2-7, with 8 bases matching TRBD1. Unmatched junction bases numbered 5, after V lost 7 bases and J lost 0 bases. The CDR3 runs 13 residues. Germline assignment: CDR1 SQVTM and CDR2 ANQGSEA. The CDR3 region is CSARTGSSYEQYF. The CDR3 DNA reads as TGCAGCGCTCGGACAGGGAGCTCCTACGAGCAGTACTTC.

Comment on this clonotype: A read error is possible here, since a much larger clone lies one base away. The chain carries TRBV5-1 and TRBJ1-2; 7 bases are a match to TRBD1. CDR1 and CDR2 from the germline V gene are SGHRS and YFSETQ. This CDR3 spans 13 amino acids. The V and J ends lost 3 bases and 6 bases, in that order; junction bases with no gene match: 5. The CDR3 DNA sequence: TGCGCCAGCAGCTCGCAGACAGGGAATGGCTACACCTTC. Its translation: CASSSQTGNGYTF.

A word on this clonotype: The junction differs from germline at one of its ends, possibly a read error. This chain uses TRBV29-1 with TRBJ2-1; D is uncertain. The CDR3 loop spans 11 amino acids. Germline V gives CDR1 SQVTM, CDR2 ANQGSEA. CDR3 DNA sequence: TGCAACGTTGTAAGAGGCGATGAGCACTTCTTC. Encoded protein: CNVVRGDEHFF.

Concerning this clonotype itself: Germline and junction disagree at one end, which may indicate a read error. V and J are TRBV20-1 and TRBJ1-6; D not certain. This CDR3 spans 13 amino acids. Germline loops: CDR1 DFQATT, CDR2 SNEGSKA (reference sequence). CDR3 bases: TGCAGTACTAGAACAGAAAATAATTCACTCCTCCACTTT. It yields the protein CSTRTENNSLLHF.